The clone carrying this TCR beta chain was counted between two and nine times. The antigen is undetermined. This sample was taken from a study of Graves' ophthalmopathy and Graves' hyperthyroidism. General study results and limits: Most thyroid-expanded clonotypes exceeding 0.001 frequency were also found in blood.

RNA transcripts served as template for amplifying TCR beta CDR3 sequences. Second-round multiplex PCR came after a first-round RT-PCR that employed HTBI primers. TCRdb analysed the multiplex PCR reads with MiXCR anew, one entry per CDR3 protein. The sample lists more than 550,000 distinct CDR3 sequences; over 40% were seen once. The sequencing input was peripheral blood. This receptor was identified in an adult man with Graves' ophthalmopathy.

DNA of the CDR3: TGTGCCAGCAGTTTGCTCGGGACTAGCGGGAGCAAAGGGACCCAGTACTTC. Its translation is CASSLLGTSGSKGTQYF. The chain uses TRBV7-2 and TRBJ2-5, with 14 nucleotides matching TRBD2. This CDR3 spans 17 amino acids. The germline gives CDR1 SGHTA, CDR2 FQGNSA. V lost 6 bases to trimming and J lost 7 bases; unmatched junction nucleotides: 13. Based on the CDR3 plus reference TRBV7-2 and TRBJ2-5, the full variable domain is GAGVSQSPSNKVTEKGKDVELRCDPISGHTALYWYRQSLGQGLEFLIYFQGNSAPDKSGLPSDRFSAERTGGSVSTLTIQRTQQEDSAVYLCASSLLGTSGSKGTQYFGPGTRLLVL.